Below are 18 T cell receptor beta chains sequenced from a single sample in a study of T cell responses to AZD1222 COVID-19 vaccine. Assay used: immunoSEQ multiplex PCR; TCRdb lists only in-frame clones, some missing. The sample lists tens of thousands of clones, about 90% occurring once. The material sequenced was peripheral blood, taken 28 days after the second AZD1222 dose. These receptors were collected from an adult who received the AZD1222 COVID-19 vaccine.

This CDR3 reads CASSFQSNQPQHF. The CDR3, as DNA: TGTGCCAGCAGTTTTCAGAGCAATCAGCCCCAGCATTTT. The chain recombines TRBV12-3 or TRBV12-4 with TRBJ1-5; D unresolved. Trimming removed 3 bases from V and 1 base from J, with 4 bases in between. The CDR3 has 13 amino acids.

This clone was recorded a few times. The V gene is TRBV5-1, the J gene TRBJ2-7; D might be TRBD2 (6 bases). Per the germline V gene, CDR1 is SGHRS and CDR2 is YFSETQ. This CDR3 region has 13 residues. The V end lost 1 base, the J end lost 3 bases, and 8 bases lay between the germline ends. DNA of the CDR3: TGCGCCAGCAGCTTGCGGGGAGGCTACGAGCAGTACTTC. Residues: CASSLRGGYEQYF.

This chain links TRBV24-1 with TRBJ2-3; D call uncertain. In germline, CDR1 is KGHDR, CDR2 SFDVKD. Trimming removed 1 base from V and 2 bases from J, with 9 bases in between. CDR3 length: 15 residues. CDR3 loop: CATSDFSGPTDTQYF. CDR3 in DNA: TGTGCCACCAGTGATTTCTCCGGTCCCACAGATACGCAGTATTTT.

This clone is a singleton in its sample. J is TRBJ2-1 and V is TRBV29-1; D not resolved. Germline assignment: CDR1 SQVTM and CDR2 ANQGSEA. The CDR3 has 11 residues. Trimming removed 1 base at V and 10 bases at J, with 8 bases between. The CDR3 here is CSVEAGREQFF. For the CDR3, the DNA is TGCAGCGTTGAAGCAGGTAGGGAGCAGTTCTTC.

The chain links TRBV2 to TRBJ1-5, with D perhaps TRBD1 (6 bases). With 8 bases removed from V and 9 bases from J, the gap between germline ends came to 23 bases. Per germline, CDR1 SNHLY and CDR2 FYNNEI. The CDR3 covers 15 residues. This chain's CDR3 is CASRPDRGGHGPQHF. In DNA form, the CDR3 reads TGTGCCAGCCGACCCGACAGAGGGGGACATGGGCCCCAGCATTTT. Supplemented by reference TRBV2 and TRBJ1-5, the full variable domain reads EPEVTQTPSHQVTQMGQEVILRCVPISNHLYFYWYRQILGQKVEFLVSFYNNEISEKSEIFDDQFSVERPDGSNFTLKIRSTKLEDSAMYFCASRPDRGGHGPQHFGDGTRLSIL.

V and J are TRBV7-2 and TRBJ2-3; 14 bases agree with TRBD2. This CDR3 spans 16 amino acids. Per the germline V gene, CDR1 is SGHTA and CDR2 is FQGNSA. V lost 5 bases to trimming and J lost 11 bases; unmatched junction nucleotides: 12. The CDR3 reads CASSPPRLAGGRGQYF. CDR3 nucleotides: TGTGCCAGCAGCCCTCCGAGACTAGCGGGAGGGCGCGGGCAGTATTTT.

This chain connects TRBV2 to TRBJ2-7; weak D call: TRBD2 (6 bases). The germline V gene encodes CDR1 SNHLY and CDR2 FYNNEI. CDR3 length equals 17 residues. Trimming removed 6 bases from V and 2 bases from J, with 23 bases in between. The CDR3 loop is CASSSPGVRGSPYEQYF. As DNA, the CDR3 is TGTGCCAGCAGCTCCCCAGGCGTACGGGGGTCCCCCTACGAGCAGTACTTC.

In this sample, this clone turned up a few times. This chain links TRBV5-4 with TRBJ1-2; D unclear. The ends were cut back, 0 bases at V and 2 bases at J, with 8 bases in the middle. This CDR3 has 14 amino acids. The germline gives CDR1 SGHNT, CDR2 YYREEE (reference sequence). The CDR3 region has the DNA TGTGCCAGCAGCTTGGGTTCTGAAAACTATGGCTACACCTTC. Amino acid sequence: CASSLGSENYGYTF.

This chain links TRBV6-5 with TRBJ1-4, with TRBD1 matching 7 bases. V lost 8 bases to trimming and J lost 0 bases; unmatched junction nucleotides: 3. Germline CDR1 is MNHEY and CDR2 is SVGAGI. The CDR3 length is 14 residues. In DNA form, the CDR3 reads TGTGCCAGCGGGGACAGCGCAACTAATGAAAAACTGTTTTTT. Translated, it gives CASGDSATNEKLFF.

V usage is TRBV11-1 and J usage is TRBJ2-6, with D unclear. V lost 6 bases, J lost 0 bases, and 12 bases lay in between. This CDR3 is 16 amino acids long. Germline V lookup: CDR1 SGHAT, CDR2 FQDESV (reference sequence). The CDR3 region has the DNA TGTGCCAGCAGGGCACCGGGCGACTCTGGGGCCAACGTCCTGACTTTC. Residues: CASRAPGDSGANVLTF.

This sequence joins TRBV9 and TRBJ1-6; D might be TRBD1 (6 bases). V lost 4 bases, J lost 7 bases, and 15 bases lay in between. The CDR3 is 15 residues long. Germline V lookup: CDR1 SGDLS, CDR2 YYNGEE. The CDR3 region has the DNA TGTGCCAGCAGCTCGACGACAGGCCGGAATTCACCCCTCCACTTT. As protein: CASSSTTGRNSPLHF. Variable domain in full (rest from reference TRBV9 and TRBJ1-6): DSGVTQTPKHLITATGQRVTLRCSPRSGDLSVYWYQQSLDQGLQFLIQYYNGEERAKGNILERFSAQQFPDLHSELNLSSLELGDSALYFCASSSTTGRNSPLHFGNGTRLTVT.

The CDR3 region is CAIKLDRGLVYEQYF. The CDR3 bases are TGTGCCATCAAGTTGGACAGGGGGCTGGTCTACGAGCAGTACTTC. V gene TRBV10-3 combines with J gene TRBJ2-7, with 11 bases fitting TRBD1. This CDR3 contains 15 residues. Per the germline V gene, CDR1 is ENHRY and CDR2 is SYGVKD. With V trimmed by 7 bases and J by 3 bases, 8 bases remained unmatched.

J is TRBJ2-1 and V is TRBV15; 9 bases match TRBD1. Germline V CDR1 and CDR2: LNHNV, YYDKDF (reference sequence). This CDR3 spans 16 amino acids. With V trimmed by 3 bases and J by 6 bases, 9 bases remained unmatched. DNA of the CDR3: TGTGCCACCAGCAGCCCCGGGACAGGGATCCTCAATGAGCAGTTCTTC. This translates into CATSSPGTGILNEQFF.

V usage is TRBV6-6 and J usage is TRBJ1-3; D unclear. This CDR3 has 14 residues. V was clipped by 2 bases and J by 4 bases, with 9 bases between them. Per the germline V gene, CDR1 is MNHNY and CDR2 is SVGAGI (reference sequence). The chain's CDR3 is CASSYEGLGNTIYF. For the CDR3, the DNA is TGTGCCAGCAGTTACGAAGGGTTGGGAAACACCATATATTTT.

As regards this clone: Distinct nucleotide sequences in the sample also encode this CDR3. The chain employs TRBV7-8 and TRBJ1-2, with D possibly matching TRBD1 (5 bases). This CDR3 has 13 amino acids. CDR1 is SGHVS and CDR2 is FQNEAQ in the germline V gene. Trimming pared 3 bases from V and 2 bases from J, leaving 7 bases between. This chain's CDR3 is CASSLGRNYGYTF. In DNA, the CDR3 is TGTGCCAGCAGCTTGGGGCGCAACTATGGCTACACCTTC.

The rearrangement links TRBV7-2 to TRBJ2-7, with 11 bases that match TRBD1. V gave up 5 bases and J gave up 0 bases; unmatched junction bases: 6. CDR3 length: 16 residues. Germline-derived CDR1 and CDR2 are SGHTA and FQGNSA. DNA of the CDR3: TGTGCCAGCAGCCTTTCGGGACAGGGGGTCTCCTACGAGCAGTACTTC. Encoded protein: CASSLSGQGVSYEQYF.

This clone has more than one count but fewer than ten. The DNA for the CDR3 is TGTGCCACGACAGGAAACGGGGAGCTGTTTTTT. Encoded protein: CATTGNGELFF. The V gene is TRBV12-3 or TRBV12-4, the J gene TRBJ2-2, with D perhaps matching TRBD1 (6 bases). The CDR3 covers 11 residues. V was clipped by 10 bases and J by 7 bases, with 10 bases between them.

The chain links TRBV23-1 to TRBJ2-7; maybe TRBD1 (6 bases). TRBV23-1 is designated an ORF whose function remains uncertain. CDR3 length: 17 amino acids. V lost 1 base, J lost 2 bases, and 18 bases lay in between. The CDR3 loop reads CASSQFFRDIVTYEQYF. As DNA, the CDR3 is TGCGCCAGCAGTCAATTCTTCCGGGACATAGTAACCTACGAGCAGTACTTC.